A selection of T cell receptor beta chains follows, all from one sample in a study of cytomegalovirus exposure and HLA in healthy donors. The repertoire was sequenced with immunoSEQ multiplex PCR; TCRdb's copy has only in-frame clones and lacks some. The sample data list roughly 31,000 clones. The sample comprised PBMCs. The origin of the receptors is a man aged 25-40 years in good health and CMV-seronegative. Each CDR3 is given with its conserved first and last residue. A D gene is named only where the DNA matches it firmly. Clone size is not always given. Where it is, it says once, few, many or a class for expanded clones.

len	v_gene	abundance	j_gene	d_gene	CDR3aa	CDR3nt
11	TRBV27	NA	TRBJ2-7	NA	CASSFRYEQYF	TGTGCCAGCAGTTTTCGCTACGAGCAGTACTTC
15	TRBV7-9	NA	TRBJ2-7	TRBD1	CASSSWDRGGHEQYF	TGTGCCAGCAGCTCCTGGGACAGGGGTGGACACGAGCAGTACTTC
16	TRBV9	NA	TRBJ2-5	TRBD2	CASSVVGGGARETQYF	TGTGCCAGCAGCGTAGTGGGCGGGGGGGCGAGGGAGACCCAGTACTTC
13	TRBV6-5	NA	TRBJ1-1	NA	CASSYNRNTEAFF	TGTGCCAGCAGTTACAACAGGAACACTGAAGCTTTCTTT
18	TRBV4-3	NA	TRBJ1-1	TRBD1	CASSQDRETGVMGTEAFF	TGCGCCAGCAGCCAAGATCGCGAGACAGGGGTAATGGGGACTGAAGCTTTCTTT
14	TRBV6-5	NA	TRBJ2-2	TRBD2	CASKASGYTGELFF	TGTGCCAGCAAGGCTAGCGGGTATACCGGGGAGCTGTTTTTT
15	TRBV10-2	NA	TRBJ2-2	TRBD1	CASSIGTGGPGELFF	TGCGCCAGCAGTATCGGGACAGGGGGCCCCGGGGAGCTGTTTTTT
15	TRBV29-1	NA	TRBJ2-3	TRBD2	CSARGLAGSRDTQYF	TGCAGCGCAAGAGGACTAGCGGGATCAAGGGATACGCAGTATTTT
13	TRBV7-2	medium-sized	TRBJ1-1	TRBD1	CASSRQGNTEAFF	TGTGCCAGCAGCCGACAGGGGAACACTGAAGCTTTCTTT
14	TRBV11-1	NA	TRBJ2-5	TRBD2	CASSSGLASGTQYF	TGTGCCAGCAGCTCGGGACTAGCTAGTGGGACCCAGTACTTC
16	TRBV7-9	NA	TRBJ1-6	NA	CASSFPPRSWGSPLHF	TGTGCCAGCAGCTTCCCGCCCCGGTCCTGGGGCTCACCCCTCCACTTT
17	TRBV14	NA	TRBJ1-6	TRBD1	CASSPAGTAGGNSPLHF	TGTGCCAGCAGCCCCGCCGGGACAGCGGGTGGGAATTCACCCCTCCACTTT
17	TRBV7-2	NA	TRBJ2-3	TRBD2	CASSLGILAGSTDTQYF	TGTGCCAGCAGCTTAGGGATACTAGCGGGGTCCACAGATACGCAGTATTTT
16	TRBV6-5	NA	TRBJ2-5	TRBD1	CASSSPPGTGRETQYF	TGTGCCAGCAGTTCCCCCCCCGGGACAGGGCGGGAGACCCAGTACTTC
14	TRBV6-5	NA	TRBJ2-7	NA	CASSYSRGPYEQYF	TGTGCCAGCAGTTACTCGCGAGGGCCCTACGAGCAGTACTTC
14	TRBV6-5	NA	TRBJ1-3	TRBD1	CASSSDRAGNTIYF	TGTGCCAGCAGCTCGGACAGGGCTGGAAACACCATATATTTT
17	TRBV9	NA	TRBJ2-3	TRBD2	CASSVITGTSGTDTQYF	TGTGCCAGCAGCGTCATAACCGGGACTAGCGGCACAGATACGCAGTATTTT
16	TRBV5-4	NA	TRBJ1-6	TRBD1	CASSSGTVNKKSPLHF	TGTGCCAGCAGCTCAGGGACAGTTAACAAGAAATCACCCCTCCACTTT
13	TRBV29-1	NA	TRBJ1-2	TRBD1	CSVAVGQGSVYTF	TGCAGCGTTGCCGTAGGACAGGGGAGTGTCTACACCTTC
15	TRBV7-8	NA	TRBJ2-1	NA	CASSLGPRSYNEQFF	TGTGCCAGCAGCTTAGGGCCCCGATCCTACAATGAGCAGTTCTTC